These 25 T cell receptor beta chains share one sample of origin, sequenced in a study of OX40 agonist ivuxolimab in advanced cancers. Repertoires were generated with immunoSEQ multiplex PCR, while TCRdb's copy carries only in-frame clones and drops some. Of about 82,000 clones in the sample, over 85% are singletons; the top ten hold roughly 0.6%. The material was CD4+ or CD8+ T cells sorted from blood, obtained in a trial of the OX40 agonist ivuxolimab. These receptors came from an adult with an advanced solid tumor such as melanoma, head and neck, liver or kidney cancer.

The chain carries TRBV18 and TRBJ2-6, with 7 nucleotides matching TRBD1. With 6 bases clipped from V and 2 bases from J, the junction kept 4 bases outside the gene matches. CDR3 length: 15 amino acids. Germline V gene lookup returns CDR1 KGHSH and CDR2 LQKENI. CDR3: CASSRQGAGANVLTF. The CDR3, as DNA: TGTGCCAGCTCTCGACAGGGAGCTGGGGCCAACGTCCTGACTTTC.

The DNA of the CDR3 is TGTGCCAGCAGCTTAGGAGGGGACCCCGTCTCCTACGAGCAGTACTTC. Amino acids: CASSLGGDPVSYEQYF. The chain uses TRBV7-2 and TRBJ2-7, with D tentatively TRBD1 or TRBD2 (5 bases each). Germline CDR1 reads SGHTA; CDR2 reads FQGNSA. Trimming removed 1 base from V and 0 bases from J, with 13 bases in between. The CDR3 totals 16 residues. Filled out from reference TRBV7-2 and TRBJ2-7, the complete variable domain reads GAGVSQSPSNKVTEKGKDVELRCDPISGHTALYWYRQSLGQGLEFLIYFQGNSAPDKSGLPSDRFSAERTGGSVSTLTIQRTQQEDSAVYLCASSLGGDPVSYEQYFGPGTRLTVT.

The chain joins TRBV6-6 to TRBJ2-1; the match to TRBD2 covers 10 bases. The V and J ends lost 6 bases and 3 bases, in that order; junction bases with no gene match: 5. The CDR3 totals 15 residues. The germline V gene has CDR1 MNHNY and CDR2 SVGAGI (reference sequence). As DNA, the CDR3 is TGTGCCAGCAGGGTCAGCGGGAGGGTCTACAATGAGCAGTTCTTC. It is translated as CASRVSGRVYNEQFF.

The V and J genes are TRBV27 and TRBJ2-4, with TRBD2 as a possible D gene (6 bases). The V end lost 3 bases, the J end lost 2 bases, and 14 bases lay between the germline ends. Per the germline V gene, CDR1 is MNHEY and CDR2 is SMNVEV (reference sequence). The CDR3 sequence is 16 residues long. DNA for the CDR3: TGTGCCAGCAGTTTGGGGAGGCAGGTCTCCAAAAACATTCAGTACTTC. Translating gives CASSLGRQVSKNIQYF.

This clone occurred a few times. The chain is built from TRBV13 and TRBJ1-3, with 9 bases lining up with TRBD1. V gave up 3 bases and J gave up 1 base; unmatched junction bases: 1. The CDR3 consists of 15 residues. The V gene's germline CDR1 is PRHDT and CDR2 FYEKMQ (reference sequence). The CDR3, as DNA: TGTGCCAGCAGCTTCGGGACAGGGTCTGGAAACACCATATATTTT. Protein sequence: CASSFGTGSGNTIYF.

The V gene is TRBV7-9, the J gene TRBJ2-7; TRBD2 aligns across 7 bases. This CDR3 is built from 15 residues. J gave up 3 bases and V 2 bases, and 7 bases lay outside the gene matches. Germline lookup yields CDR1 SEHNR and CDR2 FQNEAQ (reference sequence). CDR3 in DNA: TGTGCCAGCAGCTTATCAGCGGGGCTATACTACGAGCAGTACTTC. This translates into CASSLSAGLYYEQYF.

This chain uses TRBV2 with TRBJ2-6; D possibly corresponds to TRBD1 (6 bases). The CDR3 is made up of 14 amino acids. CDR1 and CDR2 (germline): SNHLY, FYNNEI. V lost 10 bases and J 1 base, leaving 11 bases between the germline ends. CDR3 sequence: CATRGGSGANVLTF. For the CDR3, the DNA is TGTGCCACCAGGGGTGGGTCTGGGGCCAACGTCCTGACTTTC.

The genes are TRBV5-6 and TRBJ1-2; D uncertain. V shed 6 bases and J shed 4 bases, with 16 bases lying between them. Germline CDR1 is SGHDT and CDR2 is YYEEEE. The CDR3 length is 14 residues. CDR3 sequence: CASTYPGYFYGYTF. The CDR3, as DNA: TGTGCCAGCACATATCCGGGGTACTTCTATGGCTACACCTTC.

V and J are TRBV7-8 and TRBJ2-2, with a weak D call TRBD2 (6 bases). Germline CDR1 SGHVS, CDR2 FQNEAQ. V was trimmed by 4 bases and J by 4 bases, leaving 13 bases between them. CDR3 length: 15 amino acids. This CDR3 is CASSYSQEGTGELFF. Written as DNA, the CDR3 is TGTGCCAGCAGCTATTCACAGGAGGGCACCGGGGAGCTGTTTTTT.

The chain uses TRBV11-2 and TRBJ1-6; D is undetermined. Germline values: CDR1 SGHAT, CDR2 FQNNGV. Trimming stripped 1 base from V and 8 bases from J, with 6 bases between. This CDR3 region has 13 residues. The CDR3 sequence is CASSLARDSPLHF. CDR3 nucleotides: TGTGCCAGCAGCTTAGCACGTGATTCACCCCTCCACTTT.

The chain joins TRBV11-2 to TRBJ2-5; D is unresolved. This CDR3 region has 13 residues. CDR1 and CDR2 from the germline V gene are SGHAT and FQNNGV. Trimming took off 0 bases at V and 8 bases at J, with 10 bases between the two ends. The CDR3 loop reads CASSLDGVGTQYF. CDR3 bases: TGTGCCAGCAGCTTAGATGGGGTCGGCACCCAGTACTTC.

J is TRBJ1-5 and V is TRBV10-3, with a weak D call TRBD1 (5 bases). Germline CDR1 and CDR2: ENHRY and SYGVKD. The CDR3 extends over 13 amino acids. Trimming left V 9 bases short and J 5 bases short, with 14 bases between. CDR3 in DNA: TGTGCCATGACGAACAGGCTGGATCAGCCCCAGCATTTT. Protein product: CAMTNRLDQPQHF.

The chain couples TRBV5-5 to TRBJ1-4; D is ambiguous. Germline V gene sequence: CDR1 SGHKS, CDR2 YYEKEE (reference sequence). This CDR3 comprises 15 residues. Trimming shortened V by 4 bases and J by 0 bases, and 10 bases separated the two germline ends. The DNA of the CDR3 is TGTGCCAGCAGCCCGACGTTGGCAACTAATGAAAAACTGTTTTTT. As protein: CASSPTLATNEKLFF. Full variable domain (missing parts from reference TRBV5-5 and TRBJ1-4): DAGVTQSPTHLIKTRGQQVTLRCSPISGHKSVSWYQQVLGQGPQFIFQYYEKEERGRGNFPDRFSARQFPNYSSELNVNALLLGDSALYLCASSPTLATNEKLFFGSGTQLSVL.

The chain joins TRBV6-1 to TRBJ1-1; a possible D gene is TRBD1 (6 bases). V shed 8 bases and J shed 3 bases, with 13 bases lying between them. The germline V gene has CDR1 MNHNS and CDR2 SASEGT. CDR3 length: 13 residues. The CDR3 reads CASPGDPHTEAFF. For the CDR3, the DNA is TGTGCCAGCCCAGGGGACCCACACACTGAAGCTTTCTTT.

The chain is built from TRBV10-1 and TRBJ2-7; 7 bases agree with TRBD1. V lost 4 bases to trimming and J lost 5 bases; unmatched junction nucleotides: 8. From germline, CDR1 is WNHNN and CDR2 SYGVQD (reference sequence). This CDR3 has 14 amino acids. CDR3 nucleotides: TGCGCCAGCAGTGTTAAAGGGGGCGCGGACGAGCAGTACTTC. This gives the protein CASSVKGGADEQYF.

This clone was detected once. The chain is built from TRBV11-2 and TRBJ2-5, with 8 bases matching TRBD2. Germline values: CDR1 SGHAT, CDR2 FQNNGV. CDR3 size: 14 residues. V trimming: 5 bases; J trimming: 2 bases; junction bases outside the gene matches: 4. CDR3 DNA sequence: TGTGCCAGCAGCCCCGTAGCGGGGCAAGAGACCCAGTACTTC. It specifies CASSPVAGQETQYF. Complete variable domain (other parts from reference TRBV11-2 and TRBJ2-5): EAGVAQSPRYKIIEKRQSVAFWCNPISGHATLYWYQQILGQGPKLLIQFQNNGVVDDSQLPKDRFSAERLKGVDSTLKIQPAKLEDSAVYLCASSPVAGQETQYFGPGTRLLVL.

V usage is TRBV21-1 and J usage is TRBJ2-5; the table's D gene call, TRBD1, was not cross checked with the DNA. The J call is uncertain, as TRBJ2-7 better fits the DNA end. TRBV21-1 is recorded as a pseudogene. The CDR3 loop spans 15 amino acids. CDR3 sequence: CASSIGTGVFYEQYF. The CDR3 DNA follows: TGTGCCAGCAGCATTGGGACAGGGGTCTTCTACGAGCAGTACTTC.

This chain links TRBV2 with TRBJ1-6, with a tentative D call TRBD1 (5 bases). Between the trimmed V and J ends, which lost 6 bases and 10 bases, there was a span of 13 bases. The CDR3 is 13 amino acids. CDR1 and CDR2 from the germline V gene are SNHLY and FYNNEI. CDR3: CASSPTERSPLHF. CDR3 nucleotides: TGTGCCAGCAGCCCGACAGAGCGGTCACCCCTCCACTTT. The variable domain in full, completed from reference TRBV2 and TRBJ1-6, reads EPEVTQTPSHQVTQMGQEVILRCVPISNHLYFYWYRQILGQKVEFLVSFYNNEISEKSEIFDDQFSVERPDGSNFTLKIRSTKLEDSAMYFCASSPTERSPLHFGNGTRLTVT.

DNA for the CDR3: TGTGCCAGCAGTGAGGGCGCGAACACCGGGGAGCTGTTTTTT. Protein product: CASSEGANTGELFF. The chain is built from TRBV2 and TRBJ2-2; D gene unclear. The germline V and J ends were trimmed by 3 bases and 0 bases, with 5 bases remaining between them. Germline CDR1 SNHLY, CDR2 FYNNEI. The CDR3 is 14 residues long.

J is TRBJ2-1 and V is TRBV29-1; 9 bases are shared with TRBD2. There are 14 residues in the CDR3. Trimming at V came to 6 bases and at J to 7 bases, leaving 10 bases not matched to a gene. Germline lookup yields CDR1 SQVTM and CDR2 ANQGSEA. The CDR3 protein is CSVAGTSFLNEQFF. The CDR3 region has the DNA TGCAGCGTGGCCGGGACTAGCTTTTTGAATGAGCAGTTCTTC.

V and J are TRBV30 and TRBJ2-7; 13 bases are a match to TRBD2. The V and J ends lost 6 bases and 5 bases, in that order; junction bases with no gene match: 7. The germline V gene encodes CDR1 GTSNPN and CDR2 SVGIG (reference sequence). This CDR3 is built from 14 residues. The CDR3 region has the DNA TGTGCCTGTCGGACTAGCGGGAGATACAACGAGCAGTACTTC. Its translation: CACRTSGRYNEQYF.

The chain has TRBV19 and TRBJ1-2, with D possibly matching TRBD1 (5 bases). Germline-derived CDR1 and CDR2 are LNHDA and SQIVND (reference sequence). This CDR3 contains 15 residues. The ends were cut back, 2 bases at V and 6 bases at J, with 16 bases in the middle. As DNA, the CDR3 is TGTGCCAGTAGTATACTCGGGCAGGGTAAGAATGGCTACACCTTC. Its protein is CASSILGQGKNGYTF. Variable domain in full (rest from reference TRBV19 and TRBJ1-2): DGGITQSPKYLFRKEGQNVTLSCEQNLNHDAMYWYRQDPGQGLRLIYYSQIVNDFQKGDIAEGYSVSREKKESFPLTVTSAQKNPTAFYLCASSILGQGKNGYTFGSGTRLTVV.

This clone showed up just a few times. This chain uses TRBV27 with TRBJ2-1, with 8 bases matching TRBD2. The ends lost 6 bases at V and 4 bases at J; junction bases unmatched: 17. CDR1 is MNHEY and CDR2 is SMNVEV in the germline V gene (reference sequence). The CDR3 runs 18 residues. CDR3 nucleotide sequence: TGTGCCAGCAGAACGACAGGTTCGGGTGCGGGAGGATACAATGAGCAGTTCTTC. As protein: CASRTTGSGAGGYNEQFF.

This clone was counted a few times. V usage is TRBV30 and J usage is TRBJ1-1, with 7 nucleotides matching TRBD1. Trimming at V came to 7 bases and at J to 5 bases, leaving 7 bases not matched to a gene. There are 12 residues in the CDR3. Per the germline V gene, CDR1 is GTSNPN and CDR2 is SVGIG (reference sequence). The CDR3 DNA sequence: TGTGCCTTATACAGGGGAGGAACTGAAGCTTTCTTT. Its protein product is CALYRGGTEAFF.

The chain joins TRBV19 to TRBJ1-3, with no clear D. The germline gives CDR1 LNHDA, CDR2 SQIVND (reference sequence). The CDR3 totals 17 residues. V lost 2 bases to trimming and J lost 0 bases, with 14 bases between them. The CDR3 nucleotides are TGTGCCAGTAGTATAAGGGAGATTCCAGGCTCTGGAAACACCATATATTTT. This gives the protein CASSIREIPGSGNTIYF.